Sequencing of this T cell receptor (beta chain) was carried out in a study of blood T cell repertoires in COVID-19. About the research overall: From T cells, B-cell-depleted T cells, or PBMCs came the material, which was cDNA or gDNA.

CDR1 is SNHLY and CDR2 is FYNNEI in the germline V gene. This CDR3 is built from 13 residues. V was clipped by 4 bases and J by 6 bases, with 10 bases between them. This table comes from immunoSEQ multiplex PCR, and its TCRdb copy is limited to in-frame clones, with some not included. Of approximately 82,000 clones listed, approximately 80% are singletons. Material: peripheral blood. This clonotype was obtained from a woman in her seventies with acute or convalescent COVID-19. The chain carries TRBV2 and TRBJ2-4; D is uncertain. DNA for the CDR3: TGTGCCAGCAGTGTTTCCAATTCAAACATTCAGTACTTC. This encodes CASSVSNSNIQYF.